These T cell receptor beta chains were read from a single sample in a study of blood T cells in healthy people across ages. TCRdb reprocessed the 5' RACE reads via MiXCR and lists one record per CDR3 protein. The data hold roughly 680,000 distinct CDR3 sequences, with more than 40% observed a single time. Specimen: blood. Receptor source: a woman in her sixties or seventies in good health. CDR3s include the opening cysteine and the closing phenylalanine or tryptophan. Fields, in order: D gene, J gene, clone size, V gene, CDR3 length, CDR3 protein, CDR3 DNA. D genes are given only for firm matches. A clone size is listed for some rows: how often the clone was seen (once, few, many), or a class if it is expanded.

d_call: -
j_call: TRBJ2-1
clone_size: once
v_call: TRBV18
cdr3_length: 15
cdr3_aa: CASSPRGWGYNEQFF
cdr3_nt: TGTGCCAGCTCACCACGGGGGTGGGGATACAATGAGCAGTTCTTC

d_call: TRBD2
j_call: TRBJ2-1
clone_size: once
v_call: TRBV20-1
cdr3_length: 15
cdr3_aa: CSAGGSGSRYNEQFF
cdr3_nt: TGCAGTGCTGGGGGGAGCGGGAGTCGCTACAATGAGCAGTTCTTC

d_call: -
j_call: TRBJ2-1
clone_size: -
v_call: TRBV7-7
cdr3_length: 16
cdr3_aa: CASSNRTGLHYNEQFF
cdr3_nt: TGTGCTAGCAGCAATCGAACGGGACTTCACTACAATGAGCAGTTCTTC

d_call: -
j_call: TRBJ1-4
clone_size: -
v_call: TRBV29-1
cdr3_length: 12
cdr3_aa: CSVEVQDEKLFF
cdr3_nt: TGCAGCGTTGAAGTCCAGGATGAAAAACTGTTTTTT

d_call: -
j_call: TRBJ2-7
clone_size: -
v_call: TRBV20-1
cdr3_length: 13
cdr3_aa: CSARSAVSYEQYF
cdr3_nt: TGCAGTGCTAGGTCCGCCGTCTCCTACGAGCAGTACTTC

d_call: TRBD1
j_call: TRBJ1-1
clone_size: -
v_call: TRBV3-1
cdr3_length: 15
cdr3_aa: CASSHGQGANTVAFF
cdr3_nt: TGTGCCAGCAGCCATGGACAGGGGGCAAACACTGTAGCTTTCTTT

d_call: TRBD2
j_call: TRBJ2-1
clone_size: -
v_call: TRBV28
cdr3_length: 12
cdr3_aa: CASSLAGAEQFF
cdr3_nt: TGTGCCAGCAGTTTGGCGGGAGCGGAGCAGTTCTTC

d_call: -
j_call: TRBJ2-1
clone_size: few
v_call: TRBV7-2
cdr3_length: 11
cdr3_aa: CASSGRSEQFF
cdr3_nt: TGTGCCAGCAGCGGGAGATCTGAGCAGTTCTTC

d_call: TRBD2
j_call: TRBJ2-3
clone_size: few
v_call: TRBV6-6
cdr3_length: 17
cdr3_aa: CASSYGRTSGTPDTQYF
cdr3_nt: TGTGCCAGCAGTTATGGGAGGACTAGCGGGACCCCAGATACGCAGTATTTT

d_call: TRBD1
j_call: TRBJ1-5
clone_size: few
v_call: TRBV6-2/TRBV6-3
cdr3_length: 20
cdr3_aa: CASSYSITHGDRAFNQPQHF
cdr3_nt: TGTGCCAGCAGTTACTCGATTACGCATGGAGACAGGGCTTTTAATCAGCCCCAGCATTTT

d_call: -
j_call: TRBJ2-7
clone_size: few
v_call: TRBV20-1
cdr3_length: 14
cdr3_aa: CSARHLGRLIEQYF
cdr3_nt: TGCAGTGCTAGACATTTGGGGCGGCTCATCGAGCAGTACTTC

d_call: TRBD2
j_call: TRBJ2-1
clone_size: few
v_call: TRBV5-1
cdr3_length: 15
cdr3_aa: CASSVLADSYNEQFF
cdr3_nt: TGCGCCAGCAGTGTACTAGCGGACTCCTACAATGAGCAGTTCTTC

d_call: -
j_call: TRBJ2-5
clone_size: -
v_call: TRBV28
cdr3_length: 13
cdr3_aa: CASTPGVSRAQYF
cdr3_nt: TGTGCCAGCACCCCCGGTGTATCTCGGGCCCAGTACTTC

d_call: -
j_call: TRBJ2-1
clone_size: few
v_call: TRBV6-1
cdr3_length: 16
cdr3_aa: CASSVGTYNSYNEQFF
cdr3_nt: TGTGCCAGCAGCGTTGGGACTTATAACTCCTACAATGAGCAGTTCTTC

d_call: TRBD2
j_call: TRBJ2-1
clone_size: -
v_call: TRBV7-9
cdr3_length: 15
cdr3_aa: CASSLYAGGPNEQFF
cdr3_nt: TGTGCCAGCAGCTTATACGCGGGAGGGCCGAATGAGCAGTTCTTC

d_call: TRBD1
j_call: TRBJ2-5
clone_size: few
v_call: TRBV29-1
cdr3_length: 14
cdr3_aa: CSVEGGTAQETQYF
cdr3_nt: TGCAGCGTTGAAGGAGGGACAGCCCAAGAGACCCAGTACTTC

d_call: TRBD1
j_call: TRBJ1-1
clone_size: -
v_call: TRBV27
cdr3_length: 16
cdr3_aa: CASSLSSRTGDTEAFF
cdr3_nt: TGTGCCAGCAGTTTATCTTCCCGGACAGGGGACACTGAAGCTTTCTTT

d_call: TRBD1
j_call: TRBJ2-3
clone_size: -
v_call: TRBV20-1
cdr3_length: 14
cdr3_aa: CSALDRGITDTQYF
cdr3_nt: TGCAGTGCTTTGGACAGGGGAATTACAGATACGCAGTATTTT

d_call: -
j_call: TRBJ1-1
clone_size: -
v_call: TRBV7-9
cdr3_length: 15
cdr3_aa: CASSQRLDVNTEAFF
cdr3_nt: TGTGCCAGCAGCCAACGACTGGACGTAAACACTGAAGCTTTCTTT

d_call: -
j_call: TRBJ1-2
clone_size: few
v_call: TRBV10-3
cdr3_length: 13
cdr3_aa: CAISKEANYGYTF
cdr3_nt: TGTGCCATCAGTAAAGAAGCTAACTATGGCTACACCTTC

d_call: -
j_call: TRBJ1-5
clone_size: -
v_call: TRBV6-6
cdr3_length: 16
cdr3_aa: CASSYQGHLQAKPQHF
cdr3_nt: TGTGCCAGCAGTTACCAAGGACACCTCCAGGCCAAACCCCAGCATTTT

d_call: -
j_call: TRBJ2-1
clone_size: few
v_call: TRBV7-2
cdr3_length: 11
cdr3_aa: CASSPMNEQFF
cdr3_nt: TGTGCCAGCAGCCCAATGAATGAGCAGTTCTTC

d_call: -
j_call: TRBJ2-7
clone_size: -
v_call: TRBV10-3
cdr3_length: 14
cdr3_aa: CATSGLATTYEQYF
cdr3_nt: TGTGCCACCAGTGGGTTGGCCACCACCTACGAGCAGTACTTC

d_call: -
j_call: TRBJ1-5
clone_size: -
v_call: TRBV7-2
cdr3_length: 16
cdr3_aa: CASSYVGGNSNQPQHF
cdr3_nt: TGTGCCAGCAGCTATGTAGGGGGGAATAGCAATCAGCCCCAGCATTTT

d_call: -
j_call: TRBJ1-2
clone_size: -
v_call: TRBV4-1
cdr3_length: 16
cdr3_aa: CASSQDLGRLNYGYTF
cdr3_nt: TGCGCCAGCAGCCAAGATCTGGGCCGGCTTAACTATGGCTACACCTTC

d_call: -
j_call: TRBJ2-1
clone_size: -
v_call: TRBV5-6
cdr3_length: 14
cdr3_aa: CASGTGASRDQRFF
cdr3_nt: TGTGCCAGCGGCACGGGGGCCTCCCGGGACCAGAGGTTCTTC

d_call: -
j_call: TRBJ2-1
clone_size: -
v_call: TRBV4-2
cdr3_length: 15
cdr3_aa: CASSRSSHSYNEQFF
cdr3_nt: TGTGCCAGCAGCCGGAGCAGCCACTCCTACAATGAGCAGTTCTTC

d_call: TRBD1
j_call: TRBJ2-3
clone_size: -
v_call: TRBV2
cdr3_length: 14
cdr3_aa: CASRRQGDADTQYF
cdr3_nt: TGTGCCAGCAGGAGACAGGGGGACGCAGATACGCAGTATTTT

d_call: -
j_call: TRBJ1-1
clone_size: -
v_call: TRBV10-3
cdr3_length: 15
cdr3_aa: CATSDGALGDTEAFF
cdr3_nt: TGTGCCACCAGTGATGGGGCCCTCGGGGACACTGAAGCTTTCTTT

d_call: TRBD2
j_call: TRBJ2-7
clone_size: few
v_call: TRBV28
cdr3_length: 13
cdr3_aa: CASTGRAAYEQYF
cdr3_nt: TGTGCCAGCACCGGGAGGGCCGCCTACGAGCAGTACTTC

d_call: -
j_call: TRBJ2-4
clone_size: few
v_call: TRBV5-1
cdr3_length: 14
cdr3_aa: CASSEVGPGNIQYF
cdr3_nt: TGCGCCAGCAGTGAGGTGGGACCGGGAAACATTCAGTACTTC

d_call: TRBD2
j_call: TRBJ2-5
clone_size: -
v_call: TRBV20-1
cdr3_length: 15
cdr3_aa: CSARLLAGGPGEQYF
cdr3_nt: TGCAGTGCTAGATTACTAGCGGGAGGTCCCGGGGAGCAGTACTTC

d_call: TRBD2
j_call: TRBJ2-7
clone_size: -
v_call: TRBV20-1
cdr3_length: 15
cdr3_aa: CSARPSGRTHNEQYF
cdr3_nt: TGCAGTGCTAGACCTAGCGGGAGGACTCACAATGAGCAGTACTTC

d_call: TRBD2
j_call: TRBJ2-5
clone_size: -
v_call: TRBV2
cdr3_length: 16
cdr3_aa: CASRPLLAGGQETQYF
cdr3_nt: TGTGCCAGCAGGCCCCTTTTAGCGGGGGGGCAAGAGACCCAGTACTTC

d_call: -
j_call: TRBJ1-1
clone_size: -
v_call: TRBV7-8
cdr3_length: 14
cdr3_aa: CASSLSPPTAEAFF
cdr3_nt: TGTGCCAGCAGCTTAAGCCCACCGACCGCTGAAGCTTTCTTT

d_call: TRBD2
j_call: TRBJ2-1
clone_size: -
v_call: TRBV6-5
cdr3_length: 16
cdr3_aa: CASTRSPGLAGNEQFF
cdr3_nt: TGTGCCAGCACCCGATCTCCGGGACTAGCAGGGAATGAGCAGTTCTTC

d_call: -
j_call: TRBJ2-7
clone_size: -
v_call: TRBV7-6
cdr3_length: 11
cdr3_aa: CASSESNEQYF
cdr3_nt: TGTGCCAGCAGCGAGTCAAACGAGCAGTACTTC

d_call: -
j_call: TRBJ2-7
clone_size: -
v_call: TRBV6-6
cdr3_length: 16
cdr3_aa: CASSYPNRHLRNEQYF
cdr3_nt: TGTGCCAGCAGTTACCCAAACCGACACCTTAGGAACGAGCAGTACTTC

d_call: -
j_call: TRBJ2-6
clone_size: -
v_call: TRBV5-1
cdr3_length: 16
cdr3_aa: CAGSRTPTSGANVLTF
cdr3_nt: TGCGCCGGCAGCCGTACACCAACCTCTGGGGCCAACGTCCTGACTTTC

d_call: -
j_call: TRBJ2-7
clone_size: -
v_call: TRBV7-9
cdr3_length: 14
cdr3_aa: CASSSVVVTYEQYF
cdr3_nt: TGTGCCAGCAGCTCGGTAGTGGTAACCTACGAGCAGTACTTC

d_call: TRBD2
j_call: TRBJ2-7
clone_size: few
v_call: TRBV20-1
cdr3_length: 14
cdr3_aa: CSAQRREGRYEQYF
cdr3_nt: TGCAGTGCTCAAAGGCGGGAGGGCCGGTACGAGCAGTACTTC

d_call: -
j_call: TRBJ1-3
clone_size: -
v_call: TRBV18
cdr3_length: 15
cdr3_aa: CTSSPPGSSGNTIYF
cdr3_nt: TGTACCAGCTCACCACCGGGTAGTTCTGGAAACACCATATATTTT

d_call: -
j_call: TRBJ2-1
clone_size: -
v_call: TRBV5-1
cdr3_length: 16
cdr3_aa: CASSPVTASVYNEQFF
cdr3_nt: TGCGCCAGCAGCCCCGTTACGGCATCGGTCTACAATGAGCAGTTCTTC

d_call: TRBD1
j_call: TRBJ2-7
clone_size: -
v_call: TRBV18
cdr3_length: 16
cdr3_aa: CASSQGTGYLSYEQYF
cdr3_nt: TGTGCCAGCTCACAAGGGACAGGGTATTTGTCCTACGAGCAGTACTTC

d_call: -
j_call: TRBJ2-3
clone_size: -
v_call: TRBV5-1
cdr3_length: 15
cdr3_aa: CASSLALAGADTQYF
cdr3_nt: TGCGCCAGCAGCTTGGCATTAGCCGGGGCCGATACGCAGTATTTT

d_call: -
j_call: TRBJ1-1
clone_size: -
v_call: TRBV5-1
cdr3_length: 14
cdr3_aa: CASSSQPDNTEAFF
cdr3_nt: TGCGCCAGCAGCTCTCAACCCGATAACACTGAAGCTTTCTTT

d_call: TRBD2
j_call: TRBJ2-7
clone_size: -
v_call: TRBV28
cdr3_length: 14
cdr3_aa: CASSNSGSRNEQYF
cdr3_nt: TGTGCCAGCAGTAATAGCGGGAGTCGGAACGAGCAGTACTTC

d_call: TRBD1
j_call: TRBJ2-1
clone_size: -
v_call: TRBV4-2
cdr3_length: 17
cdr3_aa: CASSQGGGQGPYNEQFF
cdr3_nt: TGTGCCAGCAGCCAAGGAGGTGGACAGGGACCTTACAATGAGCAGTTCTTC

d_call: -
j_call: TRBJ2-4
clone_size: -
v_call: TRBV20-1
cdr3_length: 15
cdr3_aa: CSAILVRGTKNIQYF
cdr3_nt: TGCAGTGCTATCTTAGTGAGGGGAACCAAAAACATTCAGTACTTC

d_call: -
j_call: TRBJ2-1
clone_size: -
v_call: TRBV9
cdr3_length: 15
cdr3_aa: CASSARTASYNEQFF
cdr3_nt: TGTGCCAGCAGCGCCCGGACAGCCTCCTACAATGAGCAGTTCTTC

d_call: TRBD2
j_call: TRBJ2-7
clone_size: -
v_call: TRBV20-1
cdr3_length: 14
cdr3_aa: CSASSREGFAEQYF
cdr3_nt: TGCAGTGCTAGCAGTAGGGAGGGCTTCGCCGAGCAGTACTTC

d_call: TRBD1
j_call: TRBJ1-6
clone_size: -
v_call: TRBV20-1
cdr3_length: 14
cdr3_aa: CSASPGQPNSPLHF
cdr3_nt: TGCAGTGCTAGCCCGGGACAGCCAAATTCACCCCTCCACTTT

d_call: -
j_call: TRBJ1-2
clone_size: -
v_call: TRBV2
cdr3_length: 11
cdr3_aa: CASSEEEGYTF
cdr3_nt: TGTGCCAGCAGTGAAGAGGAAGGCTACACCTTC

d_call: -
j_call: TRBJ1-2
clone_size: few
v_call: TRBV28
cdr3_length: 13
cdr3_aa: CASSLVGNYGYTF
cdr3_nt: TGTGCCAGCAGTTTAGTGGGGAACTATGGCTACACCTTC

d_call: -
j_call: TRBJ1-1
clone_size: few
v_call: TRBV29-1
cdr3_length: 12
cdr3_aa: CSGDTGSRGAFF
cdr3_nt: TGCAGCGGGGACACGGGTAGCCGGGGAGCTTTCTTT

d_call: -
j_call: TRBJ2-5
clone_size: -
v_call: TRBV20-1
cdr3_length: 16
cdr3_aa: CSARWGPGQIGKTQYF
cdr3_nt: TGCAGTGCTAGATGGGGCCCGGGACAAATTGGGAAGACCCAGTACTTC

d_call: -
j_call: TRBJ2-5
clone_size: few
v_call: TRBV3-1
cdr3_length: 16
cdr3_aa: CASSQKPQRSQETQYF
cdr3_nt: TGTGCCAGCAGCCAAAAGCCGCAGAGGAGTCAAGAGACCCAGTACTTC